One and the same sample provided the 26 T cell receptor beta chains below, sequenced in a study of cytomegalovirus exposure and HLA in healthy donors. The study ran its PCR with 60 Vbeta and 13 Jbeta primers. The protocol was immunoSEQ multiplex PCR, while the TCRdb copy is restricted to in-frame clones and leaves out a portion. The sample lists approximately 170,000 clones; roughly 81% were seen once. The sequenced sample consisted of PBMCs. The origin of the receptors is a woman aged 25-40 years in good health and CMV-seropositive.

The V call is TRBV19, the J call TRBJ2-1; 9 bases map to TRBD2. Per germline, CDR1 LNHDA and CDR2 SQIVND (reference sequence). CDR3 length equals 15 residues. Unmatched junction bases numbered 8, after V lost 4 bases and J lost 7 bases. For the CDR3, the DNA is TGTGCCAGTAGTAGGGTAGCGGGAGTCGAGAATGAGCAGTTCTTC. This encodes CASSRVAGVENEQFF.

The DNA of the CDR3 is TGCGCCAGCAGCCAAGATAGCGGGACAGGGGGTTTAGCTTTCTTT. It encodes CASSQDSGTGGLAFF. The V call is TRBV4-1, the J call TRBJ1-1, with 11 bases identical to TRBD1. Looked up from germline, CDR1 is MGHRA and CDR2 is YSYEKL. CDR3 length: 15 amino acids. V lost 0 bases and J lost 10; bases outside the gene matches: 7.

V gene TRBV5-6 combines with J gene TRBJ2-7, with 8 bases matching TRBD2. CDR3 length: 16 amino acids. V lost 3 bases, J lost 3 bases, and 11 bases stayed unmatched. The germline gives CDR1 SGHDT, CDR2 YYEEEE. CDR3 protein: CASSSKRGPEFYEQYF. In DNA form, the CDR3 reads TGTGCCAGCAGCTCTAAGCGGGGGCCGGAGTTCTACGAGCAGTACTTC.

This clone appeared a few times. This chain connects TRBV2 to TRBJ2-7, with 7 bases matching TRBD1. Germline CDR1 SNHLY, CDR2 FYNNEI. The V segment lost 3 bases and the J segment 4 bases; nucleotides outside the gene matches: 3. The CDR3 has 13 amino acids. DNA for the CDR3: TGTGCCAGCAGTGAGAGACAGGGTTACGAGCAGTACTTC. Translated: CASSERQGYEQYF.

This clone was seen a few times. This chain joins TRBV19 and TRBJ1-1; 8 bases fit TRBD1. The CDR3 length is 16 residues. The V gene's germline CDR1 is LNHDA and CDR2 SQIVND (reference sequence). V trimming: 5 bases; J trimming: 1 base; junction bases outside the gene matches: 9. The CDR3 DNA reads TGTGCCAGTAGTGTCCTGCCGGGACAGGCGAACACTGAAGCTTTCTTT. Protein product: CASSVLPGQANTEAFF. The entire variable domain, with the rest obtained from reference TRBV19 and TRBJ1-1, is as follows: DGGITQSPKYLFRKEGQNVTLSCEQNLNHDAMYWYRQDPGQGLRLIYYSQIVNDFQKGDIAEGYSVSREKKESFPLTVTSAQKNPTAFYLCASSVLPGQANTEAFFGQGTRLTVV.

The rearrangement links TRBV6-1 to TRBJ2-7; a possible D gene is TRBD2 (5 bases). The CDR3 has 14 residues. Germline values: CDR1 MNHNS, CDR2 SASEGT. Trimming shortened V by 6 bases and J by 1 base, and 13 bases separated the two germline ends. As DNA, the CDR3 is TGTGCCAGCAGGGACTCTGGATCGTCCTACGAGCAGTACTTC. Protein sequence: CASRDSGSSYEQYF.

V is TRBV6-5 and J is TRBJ2-4; D unclear. Germline V gives CDR1 MNHEY, CDR2 SVGAGI. The CDR3 consists of 15 residues. The germline V and J ends were trimmed by 0 bases and 4 bases, with 10 bases remaining between them. The CDR3 loop is CASSYSETYKNIQYF. The DNA for the CDR3 is TGTGCCAGCAGTTACTCGGAGACCTATAAAAACATTCAGTACTTC.

The CDR3 bases are TGTGCCAGCGTCCTAACTAGCACAGATACGCAGTATTTT. Its protein product is CASVLTSTDTQYF. This chain joins TRBV28 and TRBJ2-3; D remains ambiguous. The CDR3 length is 13 residues. Deletions cut 8 bases from V and 0 bases from J, with 9 bases between. Germline CDR1 is MDHEN and CDR2 is SYDVKM.

The chain's CDR3 is CASSLELAGDYEQFF. CDR3 in DNA: TGTGCCAGCAGCTTAGAATTAGCGGGAGATTATGAGCAGTTCTTC. This sequence joins TRBV11-2 and TRBJ2-1; the match to TRBD2 covers 9 bases. The CDR3 is 15 amino acids. Trimming removed 0 bases from V and 8 bases from J; junction bases left unmatched: 5. The V gene's germline CDR1 is SGHAT and CDR2 FQNNGV.

The rearrangement uses TRBV7-9 and TRBJ2-7; TRBD1 aligns across 9 bases. This CDR3 is 18 amino acids long. Germline V CDR1 and CDR2: SEHNR, FQNEAQ (reference sequence). Germline trimming cut 1 base from V and 7 bases from J; bases unmatched to any gene: 17. DNA for the CDR3: TGTGCCAGCAGCTTAGGTATTTCGGGACAGGGCCGGAAGGAGGAGCAGTACTTC. Translating it yields CASSLGISGQGRKEEQYF.

The chain carries TRBV14 and TRBJ2-1, with 7 bases identical to TRBD1. The CDR3 runs to 13 residues. With V trimmed by 4 bases and J by 7 bases, 4 bases remained unmatched. Germline CDR1 reads SGHDN; CDR2 reads FVKESK. This chain's CDR3 is CASSPRGWNEQFF. The CDR3 DNA is TGTGCCAGCAGCCCCAGGGGGTGGAATGAGCAGTTCTTC.

This clone was observed a handful of times. The chain uses TRBV11-3 and TRBJ2-3; 7 positions agree with TRBD2. CDR1 and CDR2 from the germline V gene are SGHNT and YENEEA. This CDR3 comprises 15 residues. Trimming at V came to 5 bases and at J to 2 bases, leaving 7 bases not matched to a gene. The CDR3 DNA sequence: TGTGCCAGCAGCCCGGGCGGGGGTTCCACAGATACGCAGTATTTT. Protein: CASSPGGGSTDTQYF.

This chain's CDR3 is CASTSKGTGTNEQFF. In nucleotides, the CDR3 is TGTGCCAGCACCTCCAAGGGGACAGGGACCAATGAGCAGTTCTTC. This chain joins TRBV5-4 and TRBJ2-1, with 9 bases matching TRBD1. There are 15 residues in the CDR3. Germline-derived CDR1 and CDR2 are SGHNT and YYREEE (reference sequence). After removal of 6 bases from V and 6 bases from J, the junction contained 10 bases not matched to a gene. Variable domain in full (rest from reference TRBV5-4 and TRBJ2-1): ETGVTQSPTHLIKTRGQQVTLRCSSQSGHNTVSWYQQALGQGPQFIFQYYREEENGRGNFPPRFSGLQFPNYSSELNVNALELDDSALYLCASTSKGTGTNEQFFGPGTRLTVL.

Note on this clone: Its ends do not fully match the called genes, so a read error is possible. Other DNA sequences in this sample translate to the same CDR3. This rearrangement joins TRBV6-5 to TRBJ1-1; tentatively, D is TRBD1 (5 bases). Germline V gives CDR1 MNHEY, CDR2 SVGAGI. The length of the CDR3 is 15 residues. CDR3 region: CASSRSRVSNTEAFF. For the CDR3, the DNA is TGCGCCAGCAGCCGCAGCAGGGTGTCGAACACTGAAGCTTTCTTT.

The chain joins TRBV10-1 to TRBJ2-7; the match to TRBD1 covers 7 bases. Germline CDR1 reads WNHNN; CDR2 reads SYGVQD (reference sequence). Unmatched junction bases numbered 7, after V lost 8 bases and J lost 6 bases. This CDR3 has 12 amino acids. CDR3 region: CASGTAPAEQYF. CDR3 coding DNA: TGCGCCAGCGGGACAGCGCCTGCCGAGCAGTACTTC.

This clone was observed many times. V and J are TRBV6-1 and TRBJ1-5; 11 nucleotides match TRBD1. This CDR3 comprises 15 residues. The V gene's germline CDR1 is MNHNS and CDR2 SASEGT. Losses at the gene ends were 5 bases for V and 5 bases for J; bases not matched to a gene: 5. This CDR3 is CASSWTGGIDQPQHF. The CDR3 bases are TGTGCCAGCAGTTGGACAGGGGGCATCGATCAGCCCCAGCATTTT.

The chain couples TRBV19 to TRBJ1-1; D possibly corresponds to TRBD1 (6 bases). The CDR3 contains 13 residues. The V end lost 6 bases, the J end lost 1 base, and 9 bases lay between the germline ends. Germline V gene sequence: CDR1 LNHDA, CDR2 SQIVND (reference sequence). CDR3 nucleotides: TGTGCCAGTAGCGGACAGCAGAACACTGAAGCTTTCTTT. Its protein product is CASSGQQNTEAFF.

V is TRBV7-9 and J is TRBJ2-7; TRBD2 is a possible D gene (7 bases). CDR1 and CDR2 (germline): SEHNR, FQNEAQ (reference sequence). V gave up 0 bases and J gave up 6 bases, with 18 bases separating them. This CDR3 region has 16 residues. The CDR3 nucleotides are TGTGCCAGCAGCTTAGCGAGCGGGACACTCCCCGCCGAGCAGTACTTC. Its translation is CASSLASGTLPAEQYF.

The gene calls are TRBV7-9 and TRBJ2-7; 7 bases line up with TRBD1. V dropped 5 bases and J dropped 7; count of bases not matched to a gene: 14. The germline V gene has CDR1 SEHNR and CDR2 FQNEAQ (reference sequence). There are 15 residues in the CDR3. CDR3 sequence: CASSASQGSTTEQYF. CDR3 bases: TGTGCCAGCAGCGCCTCACAGGGGAGCACTACGGAGCAGTACTTC.

This chain links TRBV12-2 with TRBJ2-7; the table's D call of TRBD2 was not tested on the DNA. TRBV12-2 is flagged as a pseudogene. The CDR3 covers 16 residues. Written as DNA, the CDR3 is TGTGCAAGTCGCTTATTCTCACTAGCGAACACCTACGAGCAGTACTTC. Protein sequence: CASRLFSLANTYEQYF.

The chain is built from TRBV6-5 and TRBJ2-1; D is undetermined. Trimming stripped 6 bases from V and 5 bases from J, with 5 bases between. CDR1 is MNHEY and CDR2 is SVGAGI in the germline V gene. The CDR3 length is 11 residues. The CDR3 spells CASSLHNEQFF. The CDR3, as DNA: TGTGCCAGCAGCCTTCACAATGAGCAGTTCTTC.

This clone appeared a single time. This chain connects TRBV4-1 to TRBJ2-1; TRBD2 matches at 7 bases. With 0 bases clipped from V and 4 bases from J, the junction kept 9 bases outside the gene matches. This CDR3 has 17 amino acids. Germline CDR1 MGHRA, CDR2 YSYEKL. The CDR3 DNA is TGCGCCAGCAGCCAAGATATTGGGGGAGGGTCTTACAATGAGCAGTTCTTC. Encoded protein: CASSQDIGGGSYNEQFF.

The chain couples TRBV4-2 to TRBJ2-2; 7 bases align to TRBD2. The CDR3 has 16 amino acids. V lost 1 base, J lost 6 bases, and 8 bases stayed unmatched. Germline CDR1 and CDR2: LGHNA and YNFKEQ. The CDR3 DNA reads TGTGCCAGCAGCCAAGTCGGGGGGAGAGCCGCCGGGGAGCTGTTTTTT. Protein sequence: CASSQVGGRAAGELFF.

The chain links TRBV5-1 to TRBJ2-7; the D gene is possibly TRBD1 (6 bases). Per germline, CDR1 SGHRS and CDR2 YFSETQ. V gave up 1 base and J gave up 7 bases, with 12 bases separating them. The CDR3 length is 13 residues. The CDR3, as DNA: TGCGCCAGCAGCTTGATGGCAGGGGAAGAGCAGTACTTC. Residues: CASSLMAGEEQYF.

The genes are TRBV28 and TRBJ1-5, with 9 bases matching TRBD1. Per the germline V gene, CDR1 is MDHEN and CDR2 is SYDVKM. With 1 base clipped from V and 2 bases from J, the junction kept 12 bases outside the gene matches. This CDR3 has 19 residues. Here the CDR3 reads CASSLYRGQGFGGNQPQHF. The DNA of the CDR3 is TGTGCCAGCAGTTTATATCGCGGACAGGGGTTCGGAGGCAATCAGCCCCAGCATTTT.

The rearrangement uses TRBV11-2 and TRBJ1-1; D remains unclear. In germline, CDR1 is SGHAT, CDR2 FQNNGV. The CDR3 has 16 residues. Deletions cut 1 base from V and 1 base from J, with 13 bases between. The CDR3 region has the DNA TGTGCCAGCAGCTTAGGGAGGGTAGGGAGGAACACTGAAGCTTTCTTT. Its protein is CASSLGRVGRNTEAFF. Filled out from reference TRBV11-2 and TRBJ1-1, the complete variable domain reads EAGVAQSPRYKIIEKRQSVAFWCNPISGHATLYWYQQILGQGPKLLIQFQNNGVVDDSQLPKDRFSAERLKGVDSTLKIQPAKLEDSAVYLCASSLGRVGRNTEAFFGQGTRLTVV.